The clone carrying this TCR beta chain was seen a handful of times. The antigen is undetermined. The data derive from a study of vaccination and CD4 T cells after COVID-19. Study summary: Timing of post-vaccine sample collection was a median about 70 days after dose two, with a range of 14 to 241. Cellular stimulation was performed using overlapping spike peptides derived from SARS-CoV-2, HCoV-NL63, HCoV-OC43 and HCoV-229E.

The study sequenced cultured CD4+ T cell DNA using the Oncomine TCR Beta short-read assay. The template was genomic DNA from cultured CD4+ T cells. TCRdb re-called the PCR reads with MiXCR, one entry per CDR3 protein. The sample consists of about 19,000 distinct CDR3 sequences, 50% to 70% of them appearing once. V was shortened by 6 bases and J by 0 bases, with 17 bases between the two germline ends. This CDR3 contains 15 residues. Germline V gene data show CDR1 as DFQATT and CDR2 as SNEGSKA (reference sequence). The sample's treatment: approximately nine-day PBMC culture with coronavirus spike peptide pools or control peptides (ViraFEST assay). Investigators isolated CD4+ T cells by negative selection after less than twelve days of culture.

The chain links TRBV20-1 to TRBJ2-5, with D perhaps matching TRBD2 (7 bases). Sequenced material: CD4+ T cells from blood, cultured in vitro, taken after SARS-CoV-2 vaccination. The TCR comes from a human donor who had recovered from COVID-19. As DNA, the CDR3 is TGCAGTGCCGGGGGGCGGGGCACTTACCAAGAGACCCAGTACTTC. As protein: CSAGGRGTYQETQYF.